The 27 T cell receptor beta chains reported below all come from one sample, sequenced in a study of blood T cell repertoires in COVID-19. Only in-frame clones appear in the TCRdb table, and some are missing; sequencing was by immunoSEQ multiplex PCR. Among 300,000 to 500,000 clones, roughly 90% were seen once, and the ten largest hold 0.95% to 1%. Sequencing input: PBMCs or T cells enriched from blood (not recorded which). The receptors shown here come from a woman in her twenties or thirties with acute COVID-19.

To note about this clone: At the DNA level, this CDR3 is encoded by other sequences in the same sample as well. V usage is TRBV2 and J usage is TRBJ2-3, with 12 bases that match TRBD2. Trimming at V came to 6 bases and at J to 1 base, leaving 2 bases not matched to a gene. Germline V gene data show CDR1 as SNHLY and CDR2 as FYNNEI. This CDR3 contains 15 residues. The CDR3 loop reads CASRRTSGGTDTQYF. CDR3 DNA sequence: TGTGCCAGCAGAAGGACTAGCGGGGGCACAGATACGCAGTATTTT.

The chain's CDR3 is CASSLRQQVQETQYF. The CDR3 DNA is TGCGCCAGCAGCTTAAGACAGCAGGTCCAAGAGACCCAGTACTTC. The gene calls are TRBV5-1 and TRBJ2-5; weak D call: TRBD1 (5 bases). The CDR3 totals 15 residues. V shed 2 bases and J shed 1 base, with 12 bases lying between them. Germline V gene lookup returns CDR1 SGHRS and CDR2 YFSETQ.

This clone was counted once. The chain links TRBV21-1 to TRBJ1-3; the table's TRBD1 call for D was not verified on the DNA. TRBV21-1 is termed a pseudogene. The CDR3 has 16 residues. CDR3 sequence reads: CASSILQGADGNTIYF. The CDR3 nucleotides read TGTGCCAGCAGCATTCTCCAGGGGGCAGATGGAAACACCATATATTTT.

The chain links TRBV5-6 to TRBJ1-1; the D gene is possibly TRBD1 (6 bases). This CDR3 contains 17 residues. From germline, CDR1 is SGHDT and CDR2 YYEEEE. V was clipped by 1 base and J by 3 bases, with 19 bases between them. As DNA, the CDR3 is TGTGCCAGCAGCTTGAATCTGGGGGGGCGCATATACACTGAAGCTTTCTTT. Protein product: CASSLNLGGRIYTEAFF.

The chain recombines TRBV5-1 with TRBJ1-6; unclear D gene. The V gene lost 4 bases and the J gene lost 3 bases, with 11 bases spanning the gap. CDR1 is SGHRS, CDR2 YFSETQ, per germline. The CDR3 sequence is 15 residues long. The CDR3 region has the DNA TGCGCCAGCAGCATGGACGGGAGCTATAATTCACCCCTCCACTTT. It specifies CASSMDGSYNSPLHF.

The chain carries TRBV10-1 and TRBJ2-3; 9 bases line up with TRBD2. In germline, CDR1 is WNHNN, CDR2 SYGVQD (reference sequence). The CDR3 is made up of 15 amino acids. After removal of 3 bases from V and 3 bases from J, the junction contained 4 bases not matched to a gene. The CDR3 reads CASSDGGGETDTQYF. Here the CDR3 DNA reads TGCGCCAGCAGTGATGGCGGGGGGGAAACAGATACGCAGTATTTT.

The chain couples TRBV7-3 to TRBJ2-1; the match to TRBD2 covers 16 bases. The CDR3 is made up of 18 amino acids. With V trimmed by 1 base and J by 9 bases, 9 bases remained unmatched. Germline CDR1 reads SGHTA; CDR2 reads FQGTGA. The CDR3 reads CASSLRSGTSGGASEQFF. As DNA, the CDR3 is TGTGCCAGCAGCTTAAGGTCTGGGACTAGCGGGGGGGCCTCTGAGCAGTTCTTC.

V gene TRBV3-1 (or the pseudogene TRBV3-2) combines with J gene TRBJ2-1; 8 positions agree with TRBD2. CDR3 length: 18 amino acids. Trimming removed 5 bases from V and 8 bases from J; junction bases left unmatched: 20. CDR1 is LGHDT and CDR2 is YNNKEL in the germline V gene (reference sequence). The CDR3 region has the DNA TGTGCCAGCAGCTCCCCCCGGGGGGGTGCCTCTGTGGGTGATGAGCAGTTCTTC. It codes for CASSSPRGGASVGDEQFF.

The CDR3 DNA reads TGTGCCAGCAGTCAAAGGGGTGACGGCTACACCTTC. This gives the protein CASSQRGDGYTF. The chain couples TRBV6-5 to TRBJ1-2; possibly TRBD1 for D (5 bases). The V end lost 5 bases, the J end lost 8 bases, and 12 bases lay between the germline ends. The CDR3 is 12 residues long. CDR1 and CDR2 from the germline V gene are MNHEY and SVGAGI.

CDR3 residues: CASSVANTGELFF. DNA of the CDR3: TGCGCCAGCAGCGTCGCGAACACCGGGGAGCTGTTTTTT. V gene TRBV5-1 combines with J gene TRBJ2-2; D unresolved. The CDR3 has 13 amino acids. V was clipped by 4 bases and J by 0 bases, with 4 bases between them. The germline V gene has CDR1 SGHRS and CDR2 YFSETQ. Filled out from reference TRBV5-1 and TRBJ2-2, the complete variable domain reads KAGVTQTPRYLIKTRGQQVTLSCSPISGHRSVSWYQQTPGQGLQFLFEYFSETQRNKGNFPGRFSGRQFSNSRSEMNVSTLELGDSALYLCASSVANTGELFFGEGSRLTVL.

The chain couples TRBV7-2 to TRBJ1-3; 8 bases fit TRBD1. With V trimmed by 6 bases and J by 0 bases, 10 bases remained unmatched. Looked up from germline, CDR1 is SGHTA and CDR2 is FQGNSA. This CDR3 contains 17 residues. CDR3 sequence (DNA): TGTGCCAGCAGAGAGGACAGGGCCCTACTCTCTGGAAACACCATATATTTT. Its protein is CASREDRALLSGNTIYF.

This rearrangement joins TRBV5-1 to TRBJ1-3; D is undetermined. The V end was cut by 6 bases, the J end by 4 bases, with 11 bases between. Germline assignment: CDR1 SGHRS and CDR2 YFSETQ. This CDR3 has 13 amino acids. CDR3 protein: CASKAALGNTIYF. As DNA, the CDR3 is TGCGCCAGCAAGGCGGCTCTCGGAAACACCATATATTTT.

The chain employs TRBV27 and TRBJ2-7; weak D call: TRBD2 (5 bases). The CDR3 runs 15 residues. Trimming took 5 bases from V and 3 from J, leaving 17 bases between them. Germline V gives CDR1 MNHEY, CDR2 SMNVEV (reference sequence). The CDR3 region is CASSPTRLHYYEQYF. CDR3 in DNA: TGTGCCAGCAGTCCTACCCGACTACATTACTACGAGCAGTACTTC.

This chain uses TRBV2 with TRBJ1-2; 10 nucleotides align to TRBD1. Germline-derived CDR1 and CDR2 are SNHLY and FYNNEI. With V trimmed by 7 bases and J by 7 bases, 9 bases remained unmatched. The CDR3 extends over 14 amino acids. CDR3 in DNA: TGTGCCAGCACCTTAGACAGGGGGCAACGTGGCTACACCTTC. Protein: CASTLDRGQRGYTF.

This clone was recorded only once. The chain recombines TRBV3-1 (or the pseudogene TRBV3-2) with TRBJ2-7; 9 nucleotides agree with TRBD1. There are 16 residues in the CDR3. Germline values: CDR1 LGHDT, CDR2 YNNKEL (reference sequence). J was trimmed by 5 bases and V by 3 bases; bases with no gene match: 11. CDR3 in amino acids: CASSHGPGQGLHEQYF. CDR3 in DNA: TGTGCCAGCAGCCACGGCCCGGGACAGGGTCTACACGAGCAGTACTTC.

The chain joins TRBV30 to TRBJ1-2; possibly TRBD1 for D (6 bases). CDR3 length: 12 residues. CDR1 and CDR2 (germline): GTSNPN, SVGIG (reference sequence). V was shortened by 5 bases and J by 4 bases, with 11 bases between the two germline ends. The CDR3 is CAWGQFSYGYTF. The CDR3, as DNA: TGTGCCTGGGGACAGTTTAGCTATGGCTACACCTTC. The whole variable domain, filled in from reference TRBV30 and TRBJ1-2, reads SQTIHQWPATLVQPVGSPLSLECTVEGTSNPNLYWYRQAAGRGLQLLFYSVGIGQISSEVPQNLSASRPQDRQFILSSKKLLLSDSGFYLCAWGQFSYGYTFGSGTRLTVV.

A single count supports this clone. The V gene is TRBV3-1 (or the pseudogene TRBV3-2), the J gene TRBJ1-1; tentatively, D is TRBD1 (6 bases). CDR1 and CDR2 (germline): LGHDT, YNNKEL (reference sequence). The V end was cut by 4 bases, the J end by 0 bases, with 15 bases between. The CDR3 has 16 residues. This CDR3 is CASSLDGQLMNTEAFF. CDR3 nucleotides: TGTGCCAGCAGCCTGGACGGACAGCTCATGAACACTGAAGCTTTCTTT.

This sequence joins TRBV6-5 and TRBJ1-5; TRBD1 matches at 8 bases. This CDR3 contains 14 residues. CDR1 is MNHEY, CDR2 SVGAGI, per germline. J was trimmed by 6 bases and V by 5 bases; bases with no gene match: 6. Written as DNA, the CDR3 is TGTGCCAGCAGTCTAACAGGGGGAGGTCAGCCCCAGCATTTT. Protein: CASSLTGGGQPQHF.

The rearrangement uses TRBV4-2 and TRBJ2-1; 8 positions agree with TRBD2. The V gene's germline CDR1 is LGHNA and CDR2 YNFKEQ. Trimming removed 8 bases from V and 7 bases from J; junction bases left unmatched: 4. The CDR3 has 12 amino acids. The CDR3 sequence: CASRGGRNEQFF. CDR3 nucleotides: TGTGCCAGCCGGGGGGGCAGAAATGAGCAGTTCTTC.

This chain joins TRBV5-1 and TRBJ2-1, with 8 bases fitting TRBD2. The CDR3 runs 15 residues. Germline trimming cut 4 bases from V and 6 bases from J; bases unmatched to any gene: 9. CDR1 and CDR2 from the germline V gene are SGHRS and YFSETQ. The DNA for the CDR3 is TGCGCCAGCAGCCATTCCGGGGGGGTCGCCAATGAGCAGTTCTTC. The encoded protein is CASSHSGGVANEQFF.

The gene calls are TRBV12-3 or TRBV12-4 and TRBJ1-2; TRBD1 matches 7 bases. J gave up 6 bases and V 7 bases, and 8 bases lay outside the gene matches. The CDR3 is 13 amino acids. The CDR3 bases are TGTGCCAGCACCCCGGGACAGAAGGATGGCTACACCTTC. This codes for CASTPGQKDGYTF.

The chain joins TRBV5-1 to TRBJ1-2; D possibly corresponds to TRBD1 (5 bases). The CDR3 is 15 residues long. The V gene lost 3 bases and the J gene lost 0 bases, with 12 bases spanning the gap. Germline V gene data show CDR1 as SGHRS and CDR2 as YFSETQ. CDR3 region: CASSSDSLTNYGYTF. The DNA for the CDR3 is TGCGCCAGCAGCTCCGACAGCCTGACTAACTATGGCTACACCTTC.

The V gene is TRBV12-3 or TRBV12-4, the J gene TRBJ1-1, with D perhaps matching TRBD1 (6 bases). V was shortened by 9 bases and J by 1 base, with 9 bases between the two germline ends. This CDR3 is 12 amino acids long. CDR3 sequence reads: CASGQRNTEAFF. The CDR3 DNA reads TGTGCCAGTGGACAGAGGAACACTGAAGCTTTCTTT.

This chain uses TRBV9 with TRBJ1-1; 7 bases agree with TRBD1. The CDR3 extends over 17 amino acids. From germline, CDR1 is SGDLS and CDR2 YYNGEE. The J segment lost 2 bases and the V segment lost 3 bases, leaving 13 bases of the junction unmatched. DNA for the CDR3: TGTGCCAGCAGCGCTCGAGCCTGGGGACAGCAAAACACTGAAGCTTTCTTT. Translation: CASSARAWGQQNTEAFF.

The chain is built from TRBV7-9 and TRBJ2-2; TRBD1 agrees at 7 bases. The CDR3 contains 15 residues. V lost 3 bases, J lost 4 bases, and 5 bases stayed unmatched. Germline values: CDR1 SEHNR, CDR2 FQNEAQ (reference sequence). CDR3 nucleotide sequence: TGTGCCAGCAGCTTGGGACAGATCAGCACCGGGGAGCTGTTTTTT. Translating gives CASSLGQISTGELFF.

J is TRBJ1-2 and V is TRBV2; D gene uncertain. The germline V and J ends were trimmed by 6 bases and 5 bases, with 16 bases remaining between them. The CDR3 spans 14 residues. Per the germline V gene, CDR1 is SNHLY and CDR2 is FYNNEI. CDR3 protein: CASRTAGSQYGYTF. The DNA for the CDR3 is TGTGCCAGCAGGACGGCGGGCAGCCAATATGGCTACACCTTC.

The chain is built from TRBV7-2 and TRBJ2-2, with D maybe TRBD1 (6 bases). Between the trimmed V and J ends, which lost 5 bases and 4 bases, there was a span of 8 bases. CDR3 length equals 13 residues. From germline, CDR1 is SGHTA and CDR2 FQGNSA. In DNA form, the CDR3 reads TGTGCCAGCAGCCGAGGGGGCACCGGGGAGCTGTTTTTT. Protein product: CASSRGGTGELFF.